This T cell receptor beta chain was identified in a study of shared clonotypes between healthy human individuals. On the study more broadly: A couple of female and three male donors aged 18 to 49 were enrolled. Whole-study findings and limits: Generally, naive subsets came out with larger estimated richness than memory subsets.

Turning to this clone: The antigen is unknown.

The method was immunoSEQ multiplex PCR; TCRdb's version includes in-frame clones alone and lacks a portion of them. The data show roughly 2 million clones, 85% to 95% seen once. Germline loops: CDR1 LGHNA, CDR2 YSLEER. The CDR3 totals 16 residues. With 1 base clipped from V and 3 bases from J, the junction kept 5 bases outside the gene matches. The rearrangement joins TRBV4-3 to TRBJ1-5; TRBD1 aligns across 8 bases. The sequenced sample was naive CD4+ T cells sorted from blood. Subset denoted: CD45RA+ positively selected. The receptor was derived from a man in his late teens or twenties in good health. Here the CDR3 reads CASSQGPQGDNQPQHF. The DNA for the CDR3 is TGCGCCAGCAGCCAAGGCCCACAGGGGGACAATCAGCCCCAGCATTTT.